Each of the 7 T cell receptor beta chains below was sequenced from the same sample in a study of CD8 T cells in ankylosing spondylitis. TCRdb called the 5' RACE reads again in MiXCR, with one record for every CDR3 protein. The table lists more than 150,000 distinct CDR3 sequences, over 10% of them singletons, with approximately 15% in the top ten. The sample consisted of blood, either unsorted or a sorted T cell fraction (not recorded which). The receptors shown here come from a male donor with ankylosing spondylitis or in good health (not recorded which).

This clonotype was picked up a small number of times. The rearrangement links TRBV4-1 to TRBJ2-5; 9 bases are a match to TRBD2. The CDR3 contains 16 residues. Losses at the gene ends were 0 bases for V and 2 bases for J; bases not matched to a gene: 4. CDR1 MGHRA and CDR2 YSYEKL come from the germline V gene. The CDR3 DNA reads as TGCGCCAGCAGCCAAGAACGAGCGGGAGGTCAAGAGACCCAGTACTTC. Its protein is CASSQERAGGQETQYF.

Ten or more counts support this clonotype. The V call is TRBV27, the J call TRBJ1-5; no definite D call. The CDR3 runs to 12 residues. Germline CDR1 MNHEY, CDR2 SMNVEV (reference sequence). V lost 3 bases and J lost 0, with 0 bases in between. The CDR3 sequence: CASSFSNQPQHF. For the CDR3, the DNA is TGTGCCAGCAGTTTTAGCAATCAGCCCCAGCATTTT.

V and J are TRBV13 and TRBJ2-2; D not certain. Per the germline V gene, CDR1 is PRHDT and CDR2 is FYEKMQ (reference sequence). Trimming removed 2 bases from V and 7 bases from J, with 11 bases in between. The CDR3 loop spans 14 amino acids. The CDR3 loop is CASSLLQGHGELFF. CDR3 nucleotides: TGTGCCAGCAGCTTACTCCAAGGCCACGGGGAGCTGTTTTTT.

The rearrangement uses TRBV29-1 and TRBJ1-4; 8 bases align to TRBD1. V was clipped by 2 bases and J by 7 bases; unmatched bases: 6. Germline V gene sequence: CDR1 SQVTM, CDR2 ANQGSEA. The CDR3 is made up of 14 amino acids. CDR3 loop: CSVESGRGLEKLFF. The DNA for the CDR3 is TGCAGCGTTGAAAGCGGCAGGGGGCTTGAAAAACTGTTTTTT.

This clonotype was seen a few times. The gene calls are TRBV7-2 and TRBJ2-6; D uncertain. Trimming removed 4 bases at V and 1 base at J, with 5 bases between. The CDR3 extends over 14 amino acids. Germline assignment: CDR1 SGHTA and CDR2 FQGNSA. CDR3 nucleotide sequence: TGTGCCAGCAGCTGGGATTCTGGGGCCAACGTCCTGACTTTC. Amino acid sequence: CASSWDSGANVLTF.

The CDR3 is CASTLASFGTEAFF. The CDR3 coding sequence is TGTGCCAGCACCCTAGCCTCCTTCGGCACTGAAGCTTTCTTT. J is TRBJ1-1 and V is TRBV11-2; D unresolved. V was trimmed by 7 bases and J by 4 bases, leaving 16 bases between them. Per the germline V gene, CDR1 is SGHAT and CDR2 is FQNNGV. The CDR3 is 14 amino acids.

This chain connects TRBV12-5 to TRBJ1-1, with TRBD1 matching over 7 bases. The CDR3 consists of 13 residues. The V and J ends lost 5 bases and 8 bases, in that order; junction bases with no gene match: 8. Germline CDR1 LGHNT, CDR2 FRNRAP. CDR3 sequence reads: CASGLWTGGEAFF. In nucleotides, the CDR3 is TGTGCTAGTGGTCTATGGACAGGTGGGGAAGCTTTCTTT.